This TCR beta chain was obtained from a study of blood T cell repertoires in COVID-19. Measured with immunoSEQ multiplex PCR; TCRdb has only the in-frame clones, and not every one. Of about 440,000 clones listed, around 89% are singletons. The CDR3 spans 16 residues. Germline assignment: CDR1 SEHNR and CDR2 FQNEAQ (reference sequence). V dropped 4 bases and J dropped 5; count of bases not matched to a gene: 10. Sequencing used peripheral blood. This sequence joins TRBV7-9 and TRBJ2-1; 8 bases map to TRBD1. The clonotype was recovered from a woman aged 25 to 39 with acute or convalescent COVID-19. The CDR3 spells CASSSQTGGNNNEQFF. The CDR3 DNA follows: TGTGCCAGCAGCTCCCAAACAGGGGGTAACAACAATGAGCAGTTCTTC.